The clone carrying this T cell receptor beta chain has more than one count but fewer than ten. This CDR3 has 14 residues. Trimming pared 5 bases from V and 4 bases from J, leaving 12 bases between. In germline, CDR1 is SGHTA, CDR2 FQGTGA. These data come from a study of early T cells in non-severe SARS-CoV-2 infection. TCRdb processed the 5' RACE reads anew with MiXCR; each CDR3 protein has one entry. The data show about 77,000 distinct CDR3 sequences, 15% to 20% seen once. The genes are TRBV7-3 and TRBJ2-1; D unclear. Sequencing was performed on whole blood. The receptor was derived from an adult who was a healthcare worker with PCR-confirmed SARS-CoV-2 infection or an uninfected control (not recorded which). The CDR3 region has the DNA TGTGCCAGCAGCCCAGGCCAGCAGTACAATGAGCAGTTCTTC. Translating gives CASSPGQQYNEQFF.